Given below is one T cell receptor (beta chain) in context. Unique molecular identifiers were incorporated when the TCRbeta library was constructed. TCRdb called the PCR reads again in MiXCR, with one record for every CDR3 protein. In the table there are around 480,000 distinct CDR3 sequences, about 30% of which are singletons. The sample belongs to a study of T-cell reconstitution after alpha-beta-depleted transplantation in children. Per the germline V gene, CDR1 is SQVTM and CDR2 is ANQGSEA. The V and J ends lost 4 bases and 8 bases respectively, with 11 bases between them. This CDR3 region has 11 residues.

J is TRBJ1-1 and V is TRBV29-1, with D unresolved. The sample here was PBMCs from the stem cell graft donor, taken from the stem cell graft. The sequence came from a human donor who donated a stem cell graft to a child with aplastic anemia. CDR3 sequence (DNA): TGCAGCGTTGCTACGGTGGTGGAAGCTTTCTTT. It translates to CSVATVVEAFF.